Presented here are 6 T cell receptor beta chains from one specimen sequenced in a study of CD8+CD57+ T cells in acquired aplastic anemia. TCR beta VDJ and CDR3 were profiled, and genomic DNA was the template. TCRdb reprocessed the reads via MiXCR and lists one record per CDR3 protein. The sample lists more than 100,000 distinct CDR3 sequences, 48% seen once, with around 2.5% in the top ten. Material: sorted CD4+, CD8+, or CD8+CD57+ T cells (not recorded which) from PBMCs. These receptors all come from a human donor in good health, serving as a control.

The chain recombines TRBV10-3 with TRBJ1-2; 7 positions agree with TRBD1. Germline V CDR1 and CDR2: ENHRY, SYGVKD. Trimming cost V 0 bases and J 5 bases; bases outside gene matches: 9. This CDR3 spans 16 amino acids. The chain's CDR3 is CAISESAGDSVYGYTF. DNA for the CDR3: TGTGCCATCAGTGAGTCAGCAGGGGACAGTGTTTATGGCTACACCTTC.

This chain links TRBV25-1 with TRBJ1-2; D gene uncertain. The germline V gene has CDR1 MGHDK and CDR2 SYGVNS. V shed 6 bases and J shed 4 bases, with 12 bases lying between them. The CDR3 runs 13 residues. CDR3 in amino acids: CASRGPSPYGYTF. Written as DNA, the CDR3 is TGTGCCAGCAGAGGACCTTCCCCCTATGGCTACACCTTC.

The chain has TRBV2 and TRBJ2-6; tentative D call: TRBD1 (6 bases). V lost 3 bases to trimming and J lost 0 bases, with 12 bases between them. This CDR3 region has 17 residues. Germline V gene lookup returns CDR1 SNHLY and CDR2 FYNNEI. Written as DNA, the CDR3 is TGTGCCAGCAGTGAGGACAGCGAGTACTCTGGGGCCAACGTCCTGACTTTC. Residues: CASSEDSEYSGANVLTF.

This clonotype occurred a few times. The chain uses TRBV2 and TRBJ1-6, with 11 bases aligning to TRBD1. With V trimmed by 6 bases and J by 7 bases, 5 bases remained unmatched. Germline values: CDR1 SNHLY, CDR2 FYNNEI. The CDR3 runs to 15 residues. CDR3 residues: CASRTGTGGNSPLHF. DNA for the CDR3: TGTGCCAGCAGGACCGGGACAGGGGGGAATTCACCCCTCCACTTT. The variable domain in full, completed from reference TRBV2 and TRBJ1-6, reads EPEVTQTPSHQVTQMGQEVILRCVPISNHLYFYWYRQILGQKVEFLVSFYNNEISEKSEIFDDQFSVERPDGSNFTLKIRSTKLEDSAMYFCASRTGTGGNSPLHFGNGTRLTVT.

This clonotype was picked up many times. J is TRBJ1-2 and V is TRBV5-5, with D perhaps TRBD1 (5 bases). Germline-derived CDR1 and CDR2 are SGHKS and YYEKEE (reference sequence). The CDR3 contains 15 residues. V gave up 3 bases and J gave up 3 bases, with 15 bases separating them. CDR3 loop: CASSSTYGGDYGYTF. CDR3 coding DNA: TGTGCCAGCAGCTCAACGTACGGGGGAGACTATGGCTACACCTTC.

The chain couples TRBV10-3 to TRBJ1-2, with D unresolved. Germline CDR1 ENHRY, CDR2 SYGVKD. This CDR3 contains 16 residues. V lost 2 bases and J 0 bases, leaving 13 bases between the germline ends. In nucleotides, the CDR3 is TGTGCCATCAGTGAGCGGGGTGGGGAGGCTAACTATGGCTACACCTTC. As protein: CAISERGGEANYGYTF.